This T cell receptor (beta chain) was sequenced in a study of blood T cell repertoires in COVID-19. As for the study in general: Sites across the United States, Italy and Spain contributed samples from acute and convalescent COVID-19.

Sequencing was performed with immunoSEQ multiplex PCR; in TCRdb, only in-frame clones are kept and a portion is missing. The sample includes about 300,000 clones, around 87% seen only once; the top ten take over 1%. The CDR3 has 16 residues. Germline V gene lookup returns CDR1 SGHTA and CDR2 FQGNSA. With V trimmed by 5 bases and J by 4 bases, 7 bases remained unmatched. The sample was peripheral blood. This TCR derives from a man between 65 and 79 years old with acute or convalescent COVID-19. This chain joins TRBV7-2 and TRBJ2-3, with TRBD2 identical over 12 bases. The CDR3 region is CASSRRLAGEADTQYF. For the CDR3, the DNA is TGTGCCAGCAGCCGGAGACTAGCGGGAGAAGCAGATACGCAGTATTTT.